This TCR beta chain was captured by sequencing in a study of T-cell memory formation after mild COVID-19. The overall study: TCR clusters mostly belonged to single donors. General study findings and limits: Some SARS-CoV-2-responding clones were already detected in memory before infection. Most CD4+ clones that shrank were in CM and EM, while CD8+ ones turned up in EMRA.

5'RACE with constant-segment primers built TCRalpha and TCRbeta cDNA libraries with UMIs. TCRdb reanalysed the 5' RACE reads using MiXCR and keeps one entry per CDR3 protein. The sample lists approximately 150,000 distinct CDR3 sequences, about 5.7% occurring once. V lost 4 bases and J 2 bases, leaving 12 bases between the germline ends. The CDR3 runs to 14 residues. Germline-derived CDR1 and CDR2 are SQVTM and ANQGSEA. This clonotype came up many times. The antigen is unknown. The receptor was derived from an adult woman who had mild COVID-19 (a few samples of this study predate the infection). Cell type and time point are not known. The sequenced material came from PBMCs or a T cell subset sorted from them (not recorded which). V is TRBV29-1 and J is TRBJ2-1; possible D gene TRBD2, 6 bases. DNA for the CDR3: TGCAGCGTTGGGCTCCTAGCGACCTACAATGAGCAGTTCTTC. Translated: CSVGLLATYNEQFF.